This TCR beta chain was obtained from a study of cytomegalovirus exposure and HLA in healthy donors. PCR amplification relied on 60 Vbeta primers (plus 13 Jbeta primers). TCRdb's table, derived via immunoSEQ multiplex PCR, lists solely in-frame clones and lacks some. The data hold 70,000 to 95,000 clones, with roughly three quarters observed a single time. Whole-study results and caveats: In vitro confirmation showed a few CMV-associated chains to be CMV antigen specific.

As regards this clone: Its antigen is undetermined.

Germline CDR1 and CDR2: MDHEN and SYDVKM. V was cut by 3 bases and J by 4 bases, with 7 bases left in between. The CDR3 extends over 13 amino acids. The source is a woman in her thirties or forties in good health and CMV-seropositive. Sequenced input: PBMCs. This chain joins TRBV28 and TRBJ1-5; no reliable D call. In DNA, the CDR3 is TGTGCCAGCAGTTTGGTGAGAAATCAGCCCCAGCATTTT. Protein: CASSLVRNQPQHF. Variable domain in full (rest from reference TRBV28 and TRBJ1-5): DVKVTQSSRYLVKRTGEKVFLECVQDMDHENMFWYRQDPGLGLRLIYFSYDVKMKEKGDIPEGYSVSREKKERFSLILESASTNQTSMYLCASSLVRNQPQHFGDGTRLSIL.